This entry lists 18 T cell receptor beta chains sequenced from one sample in a study of TIL therapy for anti-PD-1-resistant metastatic lung cancer (TCRdb year 2021). The label giving this sample's time point can be read as: pre-treatment sample, taken before nivolumab and TIL therapy. Excised metastases, mostly pleural nodules or supraclavicular lymph nodes, were used as baseline tumor samples and were taken from the same resection from which TIL were grown. TCR beta CDR3 regions were amplified from genomic DNA with the immunoSEQ v3 hsTCRB kit using bias-controlled multiplex PCR. TCRdb took over this immuneACCESS table, retaining in-frame rearrangements with V and J assigned. Such tables are incomplete; in checked studies, under half of the missing clones stem from an unresolved V gene, and the remainder is unexplained. The sample table contains 45,000 to 50,000 clones; only one count was recorded for 65% to 80% of them. 4.5% to 7% of the sample goes to the ten largest clones.

Sequences were derived from tumor tissue, sampled at baseline. Receptors originate from a person between 30 and 80 years old with non-small cell lung cancer.

The chain links TRBV20-1 to TRBJ2-1; maybe TRBD2 (5 bases). Germline V gene data show CDR1 as DFQATT and CDR2 as SNEGSKA (reference sequence). The CDR3 is 11 amino acids. Trimming removed 0 bases from V and 11 bases from J, with 8 bases in between. CDR3 sequence reads: CSARDLAKQFF. In nucleotides, the CDR3 is TGCAGTGCTAGAGATCTAGCTAAGCAGTTCTTC.

The chain couples TRBV10-1 to TRBJ2-3, with D perhaps matching TRBD2 (5 bases). The CDR3 is 14 residues long. CDR1 and CDR2 (germline): WNHNN, SYGVQD (reference sequence). V was cut by 0 bases and J by 3 bases, with 7 bases left in between. CDR3 nucleotides: TGCGCCAGCAGTGAGTCAAGGAGGACAGATACGCAGTATTTT. This translates into CASSESRRTDTQYF.

The V and J genes are TRBV14 and TRBJ2-5; D uncertain. The germline V gene has CDR1 SGHDN and CDR2 FVKESK. CDR3 length: 14 residues. Trimming pared 1 base from V and 2 bases from J, leaving 8 bases between. DNA of the CDR3: TGTGCCAGCAGCCAAGCTGCCCTACAAGAGACCCAGTACTTC. Translating it yields CASSQAALQETQYF.

This chain joins TRBV15 and TRBJ1-2; D gene uncertain. The V end lost 5 bases, the J end lost 7 bases, and 11 bases lay between the germline ends. Germline values: CDR1 LNHNV, CDR2 YYDKDF (reference sequence). The CDR3 totals 12 residues. CDR3 amino acids: CATSAPFIGYTF. As DNA, the CDR3 is TGTGCCACCAGCGCCCCTTTCATTGGCTACACCTTC.

The J gene is TRBJ2-2, the V gene TRBV10-3, with D perhaps being TRBD1 or TRBD2 (6 bases each). The CDR3 is made up of 13 amino acids. CDR1 is ENHRY and CDR2 is SYGVKD in the germline V gene. The V gene lost 4 bases and the J gene lost 5 bases, with 8 bases spanning the gap. The CDR3 region is CAISVGGTGELFF. CDR3 DNA sequence: TGTGCCATCAGTGTAGGGGGGACCGGGGAGCTGTTTTTT.

The chain joins TRBV9 to TRBJ2-7; 9 bases are shared with TRBD2. V shed 0 bases, J shed 6 bases, and the junction held 7 bases outside the gene matches. This CDR3 region has 15 residues. Germline values: CDR1 SGDLS, CDR2 YYNGEE. As DNA, the CDR3 is TGTGCCAGCAGCGTAGGAGGCGGGAGGGCCGCCGAGCAGTACTTC. Translated, it gives CASSVGGGRAAEQYF.

A few counts support this clone. The chain recombines TRBV9 with TRBJ1-1; D remains ambiguous. Trimming left V 0 bases short and J 1 base short, with 4 bases between. This CDR3 spans 13 amino acids. Germline V gene lookup returns CDR1 SGDLS and CDR2 YYNGEE. The CDR3 region is CASSVVPNTEAFF. The CDR3 nucleotides are TGTGCCAGCAGCGTAGTCCCGAACACTGAAGCTTTCTTT.

This clone was counted only a few times. V usage is TRBV27 and J usage is TRBJ1-1; 7 nucleotides agree with TRBD1. CDR3 size: 17 residues. The germline V gene encodes CDR1 MNHEY and CDR2 SMNVEV (reference sequence). V shed 6 bases and J 1 base; nucleotides not matched to a gene: 14. CDR3 DNA sequence: TGTGCCAGCAGCAAGAGGGTAGGGGGCGCAGGGAACACTGAAGCTTTCTTT. Its translation is CASSKRVGGAGNTEAFF.

This chain links TRBV19 with TRBJ2-4, with 11 bases fitting TRBD2. Germline V gene lookup returns CDR1 LNHDA and CDR2 SQIVND (reference sequence). V lost 2 bases and J lost 9; bases outside the gene matches: 9. CDR3 length equals 16 residues. Written as DNA, the CDR3 is TGTGCCAGTAGTATACTAGCGGGGGGTAAGATTGGCATTCAGTACTTC. Translated, it gives CASSILAGGKIGIQYF.

Only a few counts were recorded for this clone. This rearrangement joins TRBV6-1 to TRBJ1-3; TRBD1 matches at 7 bases. The CDR3 length is 13 residues. The germline CDR1 and CDR2 sequences are MNHNS and SASEGT. V shed 5 bases and J 6 bases; nucleotides not matched to a gene: 4. Here the CDR3 DNA reads TGTGCCAGCAGTAGACAGGGTAAAAACACCATATATTTT. Translating gives CASSRQGKNTIYF.

This chain joins TRBV28 and TRBJ1-1; no clear D. The CDR3 sequence is 12 residues long. The V gene lost 3 bases and the J gene lost 10 bases, with 12 bases spanning the gap. Germline V gene sequence: CDR1 MDHEN, CDR2 SYDVKM. The CDR3 here is CASSLVSGPAFF. Written as DNA, the CDR3 is TGTGCCAGCAGTTTGGTGTCAGGCCCAGCTTTCTTT.

Regarding this clone: The same CDR3 can be traced to other DNA sequences in this sample. The chain carries TRBV10-2 and TRBJ1-4, with a weak D call TRBD1 (5 bases). The CDR3 loop spans 15 amino acids. Trimming removed 7 bases at V and 4 bases at J, with 16 bases between. CDR1 and CDR2 (germline): WSHSY, SAAADI. The CDR3 region is CASTGGRGSNEKLFF. The CDR3 DNA follows: TGCGCCAGCACCGGAGGACGGGGGAGTAATGAAAAACTGTTTTTT.

The chain uses TRBV7-9 and TRBJ2-7; 13 nucleotides align to TRBD2. The germline V gene has CDR1 SEHNR and CDR2 FQNEAQ (reference sequence). V lost 5 bases and J lost 9; bases outside the gene matches: 7. This CDR3 has 14 amino acids. The CDR3 DNA reads TGTGCCAGCAGCCGGGGACTAGCGGGAATCTGGCAGTACTTC. Translating gives CASSRGLAGIWQYF.

This clone occurred once. This rearrangement joins TRBV7-2 to TRBJ1-4; possible D gene TRBD1, 5 bases. Germline V gives CDR1 SGHTA, CDR2 FQGNSA. The germline V and J ends were trimmed by 0 bases and 0 bases, with 14 bases remaining between them. The CDR3 is 18 residues long. CDR3 residues: CASSLATGQAATNEKLFF. The CDR3, as DNA: TGTGCCAGCAGCTTAGCGACGGGGCAGGCTGCAACTAATGAAAAACTGTTTTTT.

The chain employs TRBV18 and TRBJ1-6, with D perhaps TRBD1 (6 bases). With 2 bases removed from V and 11 bases from J, the gap between germline ends came to 7 bases. The CDR3 is made up of 12 amino acids. Germline V CDR1 and CDR2: KGHSH, LQKENI. CDR3 nucleotides: TGTGCCAGCTCACCAGACAGGCCACCCCTCCACTTT. Translation: CASSPDRPPLHF.

This clone occurred a few times. V and J are TRBV4-3 and TRBJ2-1, with TRBD2 matching over 9 bases. CDR1 LGHNA and CDR2 YSLEER come from the germline V gene. This CDR3 is 16 amino acids long. After removal of 0 bases from V and 8 bases from J, the junction contained 8 bases not matched to a gene. CDR3 sequence reads: CASSQDWREGRDEQFF. The CDR3, as DNA: TGCGCCAGCAGCCAAGATTGGCGGGAGGGCCGAGATGAGCAGTTCTTC.

The CDR3 loop reads CASKGTGIYEQYF. The CDR3 coding sequence is TGTGCCAGCAAAGGGACAGGGATTTACGAGCAGTACTTC. The rearrangement uses TRBV28 and TRBJ2-7; 9 bases align to TRBD1. Germline V lookup: CDR1 MDHEN, CDR2 SYDVKM. The CDR3 is 13 amino acids. With V trimmed by 7 bases and J by 4 bases, 5 bases remained unmatched. The entire variable domain, with the rest obtained from reference TRBV28 and TRBJ2-7, is as follows: DVKVTQSSRYLVKRTGEKVFLECVQDMDHENMFWYRQDPGLGLRLIYFSYDVKMKEKGDIPEGYSVSREKKERFSLILESASTNQTSMYLCASKGTGIYEQYFGPGTRLTVT.

The table lists this clone with a few counts. The chain is built from TRBV6-1 and TRBJ1-2; 7 nucleotides match TRBD1. After removal of 2 bases from V and 3 bases from J, the junction contained 3 bases not matched to a gene. The CDR3 spans 14 residues. Looked up from germline, CDR1 is MNHNS and CDR2 is SASEGT. CDR3 bases: TGTGCCAGCAGTGAACGCGACAGGGACTATGGCTACACCTTC. Protein sequence: CASSERDRDYGYTF.